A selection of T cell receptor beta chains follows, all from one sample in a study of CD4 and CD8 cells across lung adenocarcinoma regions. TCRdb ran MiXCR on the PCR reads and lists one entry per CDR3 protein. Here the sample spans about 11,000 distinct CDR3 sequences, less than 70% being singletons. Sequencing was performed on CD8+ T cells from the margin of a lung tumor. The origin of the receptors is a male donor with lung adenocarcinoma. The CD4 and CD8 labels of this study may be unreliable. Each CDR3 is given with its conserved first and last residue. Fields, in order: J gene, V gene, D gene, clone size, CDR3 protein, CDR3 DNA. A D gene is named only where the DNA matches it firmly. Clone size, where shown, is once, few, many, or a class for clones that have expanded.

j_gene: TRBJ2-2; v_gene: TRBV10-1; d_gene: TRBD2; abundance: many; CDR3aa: CASSLGLGSGELFF; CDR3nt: TGCGCCAGCAGCCTCGGACTAGGGTCCGGGGAGCTGTTTTTT
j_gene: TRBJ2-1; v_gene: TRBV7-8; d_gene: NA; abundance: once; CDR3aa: CASSLGGDEQFF; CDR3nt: TGTGCCAGCAGCTTAGGGGGGGATGAGCAGTTCTTC
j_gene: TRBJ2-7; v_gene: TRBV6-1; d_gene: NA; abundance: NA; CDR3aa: CASSEGPFEQYF; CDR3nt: TGTGCCAGCAGTGAAGGCCCCTTCGAGCAGTACTTC
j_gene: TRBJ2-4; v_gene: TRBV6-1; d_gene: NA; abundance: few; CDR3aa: CASSEREVVKNIQYF; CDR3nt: TGTGCCAGCAGTGAAAGAGAGGTAGTCAAAAACATTCAGTACTTC
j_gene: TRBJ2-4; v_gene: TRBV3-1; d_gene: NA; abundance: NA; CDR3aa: CASSGLGGKDMQYF; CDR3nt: TGTGCCAGCAGCGGGCTGGGGGGCAAAGATATGCAGTACTTC
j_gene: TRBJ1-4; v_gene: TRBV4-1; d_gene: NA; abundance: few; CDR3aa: CASSQPGRTREKLFF; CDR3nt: TGCGCCAGCAGCCAACCCGGACGTACCCGGGAAAAACTGTTTTTT
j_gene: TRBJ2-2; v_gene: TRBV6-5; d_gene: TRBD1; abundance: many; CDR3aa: CASSDSGTGTAGELFF; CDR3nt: TGTGCCAGCAGTGACTCCGGGACAGGGACGGCCGGGGAGCTGTTTTTT
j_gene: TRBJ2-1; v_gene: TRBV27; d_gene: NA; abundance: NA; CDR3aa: CASSTGRNNEQFF; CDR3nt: TGTGCCAGCAGTACCGGCAGGAACAATGAGCAGTTCTTC
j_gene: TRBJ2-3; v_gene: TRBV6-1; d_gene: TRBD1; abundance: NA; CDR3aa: CASSRQGAGTDTQYF; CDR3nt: TGTGCCAGCAGTCGACAGGGGGCGGGCACAGATACGCAGTATTTT
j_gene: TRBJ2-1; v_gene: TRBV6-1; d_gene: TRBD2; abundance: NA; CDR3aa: CASSLTSGRNEQFF; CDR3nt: TGTGCCAGCAGTCTGACTAGCGGGAGGAATGAGCAGTTCTTC
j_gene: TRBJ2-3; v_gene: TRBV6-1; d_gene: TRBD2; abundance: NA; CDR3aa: CASRGAGSGDRDTQYF; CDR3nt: TGTGCCAGTAGGGGAGCCGGGAGCGGGGACCGGGATACCCAGTACTTT
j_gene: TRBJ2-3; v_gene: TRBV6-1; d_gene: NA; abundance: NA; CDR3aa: CASSRVCRADTQYF; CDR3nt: TGTGCCAGCAGCCGGGTTTGTCGGGCAGATACGCAGTATTTC
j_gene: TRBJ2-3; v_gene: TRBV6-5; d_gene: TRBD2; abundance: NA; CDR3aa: CASSSSGTSFTDTQYF; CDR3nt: TGTGCCAGCAGTTCTTCCGGGACTAGCTTCACAGATACGCAGTATTTT
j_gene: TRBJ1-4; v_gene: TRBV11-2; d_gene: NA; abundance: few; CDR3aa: CASSTYKAASNEKLFF; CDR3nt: TGTGCCAGCAGCACCTACAAAGCGGCCTCTAATGAAAAACTGTTTTTT
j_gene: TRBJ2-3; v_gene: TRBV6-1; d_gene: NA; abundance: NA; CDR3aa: CASSVLIDTQYF; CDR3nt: TGTGCCAGCAGTGTCCTGATAGATACGCAGTATTTT
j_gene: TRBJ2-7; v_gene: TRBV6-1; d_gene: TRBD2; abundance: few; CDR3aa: CASSETWASGTDAQYF; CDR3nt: TGTGCCAGCAGTGAAACGTGGGCTAGCGGGACCGATGCGCAGTACTTC
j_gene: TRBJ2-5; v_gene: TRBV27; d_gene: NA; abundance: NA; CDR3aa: CASARIPYQETQYF; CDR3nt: TGTGCCAGCGCCAGAATCCCGTACCAAGAGACCCAGTACTTC
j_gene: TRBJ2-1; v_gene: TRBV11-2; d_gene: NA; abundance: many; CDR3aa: CASSLEPTSQQFF; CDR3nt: TGTGCCAGCAGCTTAGAACCGACTAGTCAGCAGTTCTTC
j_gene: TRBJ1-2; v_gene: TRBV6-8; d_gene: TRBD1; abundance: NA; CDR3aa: CASSYSRGQGYTF; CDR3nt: TGTGCCAGCAGTTACTCCAGGGGGCAAGGCTACACCTTC
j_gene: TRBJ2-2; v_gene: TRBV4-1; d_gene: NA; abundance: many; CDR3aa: CASSQDRTAGELFF; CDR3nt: TGCGCCAGCAGCCAAGACAGGACGGCCGGGGAGCTGTTTTTT
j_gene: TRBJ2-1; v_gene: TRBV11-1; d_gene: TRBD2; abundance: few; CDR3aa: CASSRLAGDNEQFF; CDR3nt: TGTGCCAGCAGCCGACTAGCGGGGGACAATGAGCAGTTCTTC
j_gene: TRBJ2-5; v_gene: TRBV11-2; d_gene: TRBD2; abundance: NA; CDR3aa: CASSPTSGRVGETQYF; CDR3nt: TGTGCCAGCAGCCCTACTAGCGGGAGGGTGGGAGAGACCCAGTACTTC
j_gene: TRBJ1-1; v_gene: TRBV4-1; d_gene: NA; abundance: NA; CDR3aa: CASSDDERDTEAFF; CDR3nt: TGCGCCAGCAGCGATGACGAGAGGGACACTGAAGCTTTCTTT
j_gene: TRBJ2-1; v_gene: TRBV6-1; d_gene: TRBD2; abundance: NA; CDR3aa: CASSERILAGVGNEQFF; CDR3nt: TGTGCCAGCAGTGAAAGAATTCTGGCGGGAGTAGGTAATGAGCAGTTCTTC
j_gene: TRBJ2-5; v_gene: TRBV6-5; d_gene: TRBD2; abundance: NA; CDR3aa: CARGYGGAVAETQYF; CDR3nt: TGTGCCAGGGGTTACGGGGGGGCAGTGGCAGAGACGCAGTATTTC
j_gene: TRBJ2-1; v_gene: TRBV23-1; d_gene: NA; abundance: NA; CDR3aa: CATQGAGAGNEQFF; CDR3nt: TGCGCCACCCAGGGGGCGGGGGCTGGCAATGAGCAGTTCTTC
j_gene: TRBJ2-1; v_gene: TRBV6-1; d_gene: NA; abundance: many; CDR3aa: CASATGQREQFF; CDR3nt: TGTGCCAGCGCAACGGGTCAACGGGAGCAGTTCTTC
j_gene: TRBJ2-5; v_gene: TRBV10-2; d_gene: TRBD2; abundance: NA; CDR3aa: CAGHGGGERKIQYF; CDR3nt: TGTGCGGGGCACGGGGGGGGAGAGAGAAAGATCCAGTACTTC
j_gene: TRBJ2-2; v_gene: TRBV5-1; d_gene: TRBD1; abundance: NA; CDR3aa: CASSSPGGSYTGELFF; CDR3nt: TGCGCCAGCAGCTCACCAGGGGGCTCCTACACCGGGGAGCTGTTTTTT
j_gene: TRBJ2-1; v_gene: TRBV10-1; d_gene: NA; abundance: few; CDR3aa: CASSEYRATPYNEQFF; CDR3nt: TGCGCCAGCAGTGAGTATCGGGCAACCCCCTACAATGAGCAGTTCTTC
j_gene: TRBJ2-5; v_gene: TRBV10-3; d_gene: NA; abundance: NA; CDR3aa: CAISESGAETQYF; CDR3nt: TGTGCCATCAGTGAGTCCGGGGCCGAGACCCAGTACTTC
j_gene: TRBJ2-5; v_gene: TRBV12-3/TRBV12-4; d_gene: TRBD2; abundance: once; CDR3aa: CASTPPRTSGNQETQYF; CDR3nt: TGTGCCAGCACCCCCCCTAGGACTAGCGGGAACCAAGAGACCCAGTACTTC
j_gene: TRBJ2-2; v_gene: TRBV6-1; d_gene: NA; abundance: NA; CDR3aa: CASSPKGGWAGELFF; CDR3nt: TGTGCCAGCAGTCCCAAAGGAGGGTGGGCCGGGGAGCTGTTTTTT
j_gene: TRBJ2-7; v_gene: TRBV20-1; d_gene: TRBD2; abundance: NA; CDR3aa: CSAREGTSVLDEQYF; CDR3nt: TGCAGTGCTAGAGAAGGGACTAGCGTTCTCGACGAGCAGTACTTC
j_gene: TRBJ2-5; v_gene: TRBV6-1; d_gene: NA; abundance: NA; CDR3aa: CGGRDTDTQYF; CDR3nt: TGTGGCGGCCGTGACACAGATACCCAGTACTTC
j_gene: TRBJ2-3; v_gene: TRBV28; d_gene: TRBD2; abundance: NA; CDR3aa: CASRPPTGGETDTQYF; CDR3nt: TGTGCCAGCAGACCTCCAACGGGAGGAGAAACAGATACGCAGTATTTT
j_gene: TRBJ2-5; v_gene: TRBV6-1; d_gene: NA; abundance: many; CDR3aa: CASRPHGPQETQYF; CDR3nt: TGTGCCAGCAGGCCGCACGGACCACAAGAGACCCAGTACTTC
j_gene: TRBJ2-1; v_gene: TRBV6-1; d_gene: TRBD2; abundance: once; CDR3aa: CASSPALLAGGRNEQFF; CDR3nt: TGTGCCAGCAGTCCAGCACTACTAGCGGGAGGCCGCAATGAGCAGTTCTTC
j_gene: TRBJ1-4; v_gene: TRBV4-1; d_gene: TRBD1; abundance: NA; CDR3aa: CASSPGTGGKANEKLFF; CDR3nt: TGCGCCAGCAGCCCCGGCACAGGGGGCAAAGCTAATGAAAAACTGTTTTTT
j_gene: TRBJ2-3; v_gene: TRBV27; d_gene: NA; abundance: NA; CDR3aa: CASSPGTDTQYF; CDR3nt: TGTGCCAGCAGTCCAGGCACAGATACGCAGTATTTT
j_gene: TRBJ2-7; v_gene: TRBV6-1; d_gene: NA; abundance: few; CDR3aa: CASRGAGGRDRETQYF; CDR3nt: TGTGCCAGCAGGGGGGCCGGGGGACGGGACCGGGAGACGCAGTACTTC
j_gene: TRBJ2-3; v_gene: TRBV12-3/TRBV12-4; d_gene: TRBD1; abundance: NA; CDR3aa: CASSSLDRGSDTQYF; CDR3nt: TGTGCCAGCAGTTCCCTTGACAGGGGGTCAGATACGCAGTATTTT
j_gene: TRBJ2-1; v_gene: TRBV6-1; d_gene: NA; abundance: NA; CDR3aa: CASSEAIPGKQFF; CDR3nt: TGTGCCAGCAGTGAAGCGATTCCGGGGAAGCAGTTCTTC
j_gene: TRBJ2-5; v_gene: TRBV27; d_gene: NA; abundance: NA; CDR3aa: CASSLGLQETQYF; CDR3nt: TGTGCCAGCAGTTTAGGTCTGCAAGAGACCCAGTACTTC
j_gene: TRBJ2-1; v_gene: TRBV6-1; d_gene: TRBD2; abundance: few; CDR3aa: CASKSGSYNEQFF; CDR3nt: TGTGCCAGCAAAAGCGGGAGCTACAATGAGCAGTTCTTC
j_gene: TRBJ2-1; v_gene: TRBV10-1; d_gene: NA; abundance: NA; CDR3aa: CASSESVEQFF; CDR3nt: TGCGCCAGCAGTGAGTCGGTTGAGCAGTTCTTC
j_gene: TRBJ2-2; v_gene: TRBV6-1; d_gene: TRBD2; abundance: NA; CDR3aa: CASRPSGRAIGELFF; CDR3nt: TGTGCCAGCAGACCTAGCGGGAGAGCTATCGGGGAGCTGTTTTTT
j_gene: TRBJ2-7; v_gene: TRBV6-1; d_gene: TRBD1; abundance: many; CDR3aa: CASSPTTGNYEQYF; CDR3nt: TGTGCCAGCAGCCCCACGACAGGGAACTACGAGCAGTACTTC